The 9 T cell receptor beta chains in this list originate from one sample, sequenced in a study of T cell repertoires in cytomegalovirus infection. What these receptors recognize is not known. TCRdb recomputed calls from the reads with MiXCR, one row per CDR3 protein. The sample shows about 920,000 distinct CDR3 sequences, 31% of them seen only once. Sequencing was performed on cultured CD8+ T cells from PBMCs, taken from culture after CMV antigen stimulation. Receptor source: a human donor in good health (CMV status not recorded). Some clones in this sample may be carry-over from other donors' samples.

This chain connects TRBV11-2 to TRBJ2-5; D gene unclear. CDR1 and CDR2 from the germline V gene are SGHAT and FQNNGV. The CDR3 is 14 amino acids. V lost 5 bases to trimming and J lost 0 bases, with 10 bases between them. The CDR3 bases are TGTGCCAGCAGCCCCCCGTCGGACCAAGAGACCCAGTACTTC. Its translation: CASSPPSDQETQYF.

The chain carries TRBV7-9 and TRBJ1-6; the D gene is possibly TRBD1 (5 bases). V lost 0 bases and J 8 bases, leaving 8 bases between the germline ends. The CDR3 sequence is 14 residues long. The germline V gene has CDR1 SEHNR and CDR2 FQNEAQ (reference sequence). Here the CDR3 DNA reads TGTGCCAGCAGCTTAGCAGGGGTGGATTCACCCCTCCACTTT. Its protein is CASSLAGVDSPLHF.

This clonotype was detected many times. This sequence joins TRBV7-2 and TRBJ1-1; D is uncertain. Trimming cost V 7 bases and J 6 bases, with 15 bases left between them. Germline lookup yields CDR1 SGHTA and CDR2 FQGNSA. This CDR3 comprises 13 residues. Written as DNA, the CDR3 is TGTGCCAGCACCAACAACTTTGAGCCTGAAGCTTTCTTT. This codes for CASTNNFEPEAFF.

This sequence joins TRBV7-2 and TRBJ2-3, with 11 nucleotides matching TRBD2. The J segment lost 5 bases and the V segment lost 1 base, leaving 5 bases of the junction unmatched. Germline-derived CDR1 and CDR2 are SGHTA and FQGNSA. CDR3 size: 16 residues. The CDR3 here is CASSLDSGGAGDTQYF. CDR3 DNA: TGTGCCAGCAGCTTAGATAGCGGGGGGGCAGGAGATACGCAGTATTTT.

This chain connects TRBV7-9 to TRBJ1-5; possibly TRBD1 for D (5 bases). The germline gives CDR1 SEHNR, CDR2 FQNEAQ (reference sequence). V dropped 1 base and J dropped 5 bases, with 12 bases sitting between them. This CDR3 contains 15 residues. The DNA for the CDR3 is TGTGCCAGCAGCTTAGGAGCGGGGCCCCATCAGCCCCAGCATTTT. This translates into CASSLGAGPHQPQHF.

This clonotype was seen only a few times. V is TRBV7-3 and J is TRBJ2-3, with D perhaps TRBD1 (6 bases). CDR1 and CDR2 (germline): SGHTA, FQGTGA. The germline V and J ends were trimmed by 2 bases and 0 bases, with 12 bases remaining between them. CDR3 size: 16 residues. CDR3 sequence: CASSLGGGSSTDTQYF. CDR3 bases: TGTGCCAGCAGCTTAGGGGGCGGTTCTAGCACAGATACGCAGTATTTT.

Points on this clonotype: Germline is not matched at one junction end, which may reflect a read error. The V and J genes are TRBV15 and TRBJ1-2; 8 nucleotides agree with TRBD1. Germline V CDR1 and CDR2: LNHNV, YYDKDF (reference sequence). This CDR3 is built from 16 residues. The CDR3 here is CATSLRGQVRSYGFTF. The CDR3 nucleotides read TGTGCCACGTCTCTAAGGGGACAGGTACGGAGCTATGGCTTCACCTTC.

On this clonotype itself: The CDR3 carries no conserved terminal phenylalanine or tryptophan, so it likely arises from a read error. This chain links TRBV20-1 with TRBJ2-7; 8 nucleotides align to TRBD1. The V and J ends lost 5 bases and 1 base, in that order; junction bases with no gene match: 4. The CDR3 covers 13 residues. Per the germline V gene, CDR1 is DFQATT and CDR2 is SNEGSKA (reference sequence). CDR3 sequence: CSARGQGSYEQYA. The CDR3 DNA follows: TGCAGTGCTCGCGGACAGGGATCCTACGAGCAGTACGCC.

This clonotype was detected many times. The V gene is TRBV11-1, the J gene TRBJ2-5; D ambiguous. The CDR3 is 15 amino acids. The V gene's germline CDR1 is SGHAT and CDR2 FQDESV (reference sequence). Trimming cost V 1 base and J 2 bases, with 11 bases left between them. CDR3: CASSLGRALQETQYF. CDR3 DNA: TGTGCCAGCAGCTTAGGCAGAGCCTTGCAAGAGACCCAGTACTTC.